This T cell receptor beta chain appears in the sequencing data of a study of T cell responses to AZD1222 COVID-19 vaccine (dated by TCRdb to about 2021). Turning to the overall study: Because spike-specific TCR depth and breadth did not differ between the two schedules, AZD1222 recipients who got a second dose at roughly 4 weeks were pooled with those who got a second dose at roughly 12 weeks. A total of just over 230 trial participants underwent TCR sequencing, of whom about 210 had received two doses of AZD1222 and approximately 25 had received two doses of the MenACWY control vaccine. Trial participants were enrolled by age into subgroups of 18-55, 56-69 and 70-plus years, and about 150, 27 and 61 TCR-sequenced participants, respectively, were included in these subgroups. What the study reported, not specific to this receptor: Only five or six AZD1222 recipients were SARS-CoV-2 seropositive at baseline, limiting conclusions about previously exposed vaccinees. The vaccine-associated CD4 TCRs covered the entire spike protein, and the dominant responses fell in regions 160-218 and 743-854. Spike-specific TCR breadth and depth rose significantly after two AZD1222 doses compared with day 0 and with MenACWY recipients. In the small 56-69-year group, the increase in depth fell short of significance, most likely because of low power. No day 14 peak-response samples were available, so repertoires were characterized only after the peak T cell response. Reportedly, almost half of the unique spike-specific TCRs recognized epitopes lying outside the regions that are mutated in the B.1.351 and B.1.1.7 variants. Most participants were white British and females outnumbered males, and the authors suggested that clonal diversity may have been underestimated.

The CDR3 regions of human TCRbeta chains were analyzed by immunosequencing. Regarding the original processing steps: TCRs in the repertoires were matched against a reference library of SARS-CoV-2-specific TCRs that had been generated with the MIRA antigen-specificity platform. Breadth was defined as the fraction of unique TCRs that were SARS-CoV-2-associated. Depth was defined as the fraction of total T cells that were SARS-CoV-2-associated. Using the MIRA data, every spike-specific TCR was mapped to the spike region that the TCR reacted to and assigned to either a CD4 or a CD8 class. Log10-transformed breadth and depth values were compared by one-way ANOVA with Sidak's multiple comparisons tests. Here the immuneACCESS table is served through TCRdb, limited to in-frame sequences with V and J called. Missing clones are a known gap in these copies; in checked studies unresolved V genes cover under half, and the rest lacks a known reason. V and J calls and clone size are those listed in that table; D and trimming were worked out from the DNA. The sample yields about 130,000 clones; just over 85% were counted once. In total, the top ten clones hold around 12% of the sample.

The intended sense of this specimen's time point label: baseline before first vaccination. The vaccinee samples were drawn from two UK trials, COV001 and COV002, one of which was a single-blind randomized controlled phase 2/3 trial testing AZD1222 (ChAdOx1 nCoV-19) in healthy adults. For TCRbeta chain sequencing, PBMC samples from trial participants were taken at day 0 and at day 28 after the second dose. Via the germline V gene, CDR1 is LGHNA and CDR2 YNFKEQ. Counted from cysteine to phenylalanine, this CDR3 has 15 amino acids. Only CDR3 DNA remains: 45 bases, in frame from the first base. V gives up 1 base and J gives up 2 bases, and the segment between their germline ends measures 9 bases. For this clone: What this receptor recognizes is not known. Qualities for individual bases were not recorded, and no much larger clone is one base off.

Specimen: peripheral blood, collected on day 0 of AZD1222 vaccination. The chain uses TRBV4-2 and TRBJ2-1; the D gene identity is not certain. This receptor was obtained from an adult in good health. The CDR3 region: CASSQGAGPYNEQFF. The nucleotides read TGTGCCAGCAGCCAAGGTGCCGGACCCTACAATGAGCAGTTCTTC.